This passage covers 27 T cell receptor beta chains from one sample sequenced in a study of human T cells and chemical hapten exposure. MiXCR was run by TCRdb on the RACE reads, yielding one entry per CDR3 protein. The data contain more than 110,000 distinct CDR3 sequences, about 11% of them singletons. Time point noted: patch test 2, 6 weeks after DPC sensitization. Indicated treatment: therapeutic diphenylcyclopropenone sensitization with weekly scalp DPC. This sample comprised whole blood, obtained in connection with sensitization to the hapten diphenylcyclopropenone (DPC). Every receptor here comes from a woman in her forties or fifties with alopecia areata. Some clones in this sample may be carry-over from other donors' samples.

The V call is TRBV12-3 or TRBV12-4, the J call TRBJ2-4; no definite D call. Trimming cost V 5 bases and J 0 bases, with 8 bases left between them. The CDR3 has 14 residues. CDR3 bases: TGTGCCAGCAGTCCCCCCCTAGCCAAAAACATTCAGTACTTC. This gives the protein CASSPPLAKNIQYF.

This clonotype has a handful of counts. This chain links TRBV12-3 or TRBV12-4 with TRBJ1-5; D may be TRBD1 (5 bases). This CDR3 is 15 amino acids long. The V end was cut by 2 bases, the J end by 7 bases, with 15 bases between. For the CDR3, the DNA is TGTGCCAGCAGTTTAATGGCAGGGTATGACCAGCCCCAGCATTTT. Translating gives CASSLMAGYDQPQHF.

The chain recombines TRBV27 with TRBJ1-2; D call uncertain. CDR1 is MNHEY, CDR2 SMNVEV, per germline (reference sequence). With 5 bases removed from V and 4 bases from J, the gap between germline ends came to 14 bases. The CDR3 is 14 amino acids. CDR3 bases: TGTGCCAGCAGTCCGTCGGTAGGGCCCTATGGCTACACCTTC. Protein sequence: CASSPSVGPYGYTF.

This rearrangement joins TRBV2 to TRBJ1-1, with D possibly being TRBD1 (5 bases). Trimming pared 8 bases from V and 4 bases from J, leaving 11 bases between. The CDR3 totals 12 residues. Germline-derived CDR1 and CDR2 are SNHLY and FYNNEI. The CDR3 DNA sequence: TGTGCCAGCCGTGGGGACGGCACTGAAGCTTTCTTT. It translates to CASRGDGTEAFF.

This rearrangement joins TRBV20-1 to TRBJ1-1; D remains ambiguous. The CDR3 covers 12 residues. From germline, CDR1 is DFQATT and CDR2 SNEGSKA (reference sequence). V was pared by 3 bases and J by 2 bases, with 7 bases between. The CDR3 DNA reads as TGCAGTGCTAGGGCTCTCAACACTGAAGCTTTCTTT. The encoded protein is CSARALNTEAFF.

The chain combines TRBV20-1 with TRBJ2-3, with 9 positions matching TRBD2. In germline, CDR1 is DFQATT, CDR2 SNEGSKA (reference sequence). J was trimmed by 3 bases and V by 3 bases; bases with no gene match: 7. The CDR3 is 15 residues long. The CDR3 nucleotides read TGCAGTGCTAGGGTAGCGGGAGTGGGGACAGATACGCAGTATTTT. It encodes CSARVAGVGTDTQYF.

The sample holds many counts of this clonotype. CDR3 DNA: TGCAGCGTTTATCCCCCGACAGTCTTAAATGAAAAACTGTTTTTT. Translating it yields CSVYPPTVLNEKLFF. The chain has TRBV29-1 and TRBJ1-4; a possible D gene is TRBD1 (5 bases). The CDR3 length is 15 residues. The V gene lost 5 bases and the J gene lost 5 bases, with 18 bases spanning the gap. Germline V gene sequence: CDR1 SQVTM, CDR2 ANQGSEA.

The chain carries TRBV29-1 and TRBJ1-1; 7 positions match TRBD1. J lost 8 bases, V lost 6 bases, and 6 bases had no gene match. The CDR3 is 11 residues long. Germline V gene lookup returns CDR1 SQVTM and CDR2 ANQGSEA. The CDR3 protein is CSVPGGQEAFF. The CDR3, as DNA: TGCAGCGTACCAGGGGGGCAAGAAGCTTTCTTT.

This clonotype has at least ten counts. CDR3 sequence reads: CASSFRRTGSNQPQHF. The DNA of the CDR3 is TGTGCCAGCAGTTTTAGGCGCACAGGGAGCAATCAGCCCCAGCATTTT. J is TRBJ1-5 and V is TRBV12-3 or TRBV12-4; tentatively, D is TRBD1 (6 bases). The CDR3 length is 16 residues. V gave up 3 bases and J gave up 1 base, with 13 bases separating them.

The rearrangement joins TRBV19 to TRBJ2-3, with D unresolved. Germline CDR1 LNHDA, CDR2 SQIVND (reference sequence). The CDR3 extends over 13 amino acids. Trimming cost V 6 bases and J 4 bases, with 11 bases left between them. The CDR3, as DNA: TGTGCCAGTAGCCCGACCCGATCAGATACGCAGTATTTT. Its protein product is CASSPTRSDTQYF.

This clonotype was found a few times. The V and J genes are TRBV5-1 and TRBJ1-5, with D maybe TRBD1 (6 bases). V gave up 0 bases and J gave up 6 bases, with 13 bases separating them. CDR3 size: 15 residues. Germline V gives CDR1 SGHRS, CDR2 YFSETQ. The CDR3 nucleotides read TGCGCCAGCAGCTTGGCTGGGGGCGAGGGTCAGCCCCAGCATTTT. Translating gives CASSLAGGEGQPQHF.

This clonotype came up a few times. The chain uses TRBV20-1 and TRBJ2-6, with TRBD1 identical over 12 bases. The CDR3 contains 18 residues. The J segment lost 0 bases and the V segment lost 0 bases, leaving 3 bases of the junction unmatched. In germline, CDR1 is DFQATT, CDR2 SNEGSKA (reference sequence). CDR3 nucleotide sequence: TGCAGTGCTAGAGATGGGACAGGGGGCAACTCTGGGGCCAACGTCCTGACTTTC. Amino acid sequence: CSARDGTGGNSGANVLTF.

The chain couples TRBV20-1 to TRBJ1-5; 8 bases line up with TRBD1. This CDR3 region has 16 residues. J lost 2 bases, V lost 5 bases, and 11 bases had no gene match. Per germline, CDR1 DFQATT and CDR2 SNEGSKA (reference sequence). CDR3 in DNA: TGCAGTGCTGAGCCAGGGGGCGGACTTGGCAATCAGCCCCAGCATTTT. This sequence encodes CSAEPGGGLGNQPQHF.

This clonotype has ten or more counts. The gene calls are TRBV21-1 and TRBJ1-6; the DNA was not used to check the table's D call, TRBD1. TRBV21-1 is given as a pseudogene. The CDR3 runs to 11 residues. The CDR3 spells CASLPGSPLHF. The CDR3 DNA sequence: TGTGCCAGCCTGCCGGGGTCACCCCTCCACTTT.

This clonotype appeared a few times. The V call is TRBV30, the J call TRBJ2-3; no clear D. In germline, CDR1 is GTSNPN, CDR2 SVGIG (reference sequence). Trimming cost V 3 bases and J 0 bases, with 16 bases left between them. The CDR3 spans 16 residues. CDR3 DNA sequence: TGTGCCTGGAGATTCACGGACGCCCTTAGCACAGATACGCAGTATTTT. Protein: CAWRFTDALSTDTQYF.

Many counts were recorded for this clonotype. The genes are TRBV29-1 and TRBJ1-1; 7 bases match TRBD1. The V gene's germline CDR1 is SQVTM and CDR2 ANQGSEA. The CDR3 is 12 residues long. V gave up 6 bases and J gave up 1 base; unmatched junction bases: 2. CDR3 nucleotides: TGCAGCGTGCGGACAGGGAACACTGAAGCTTTCTTT. Amino acids: CSVRTGNTEAFF. The variable domain in full, completed from reference TRBV29-1 and TRBJ1-1, reads SAVISQKPSRDICQRGTSLTIQCQVDSQVTMMFWYRQQPGQSLTLIATANQGSEATYESGFVIDKFPISRPNLTFSTLTVSNMSPEDSSIYLCSVRTGNTEAFFGQGTRLTVV.

The chain uses TRBV20-1 and TRBJ1-1; D not certain. Germline V gene sequence: CDR1 DFQATT, CDR2 SNEGSKA (reference sequence). V lost 6 bases and J 2 bases, leaving 10 bases between the germline ends. The length of the CDR3 is 12 residues. Written as DNA, the CDR3 is TGCAGTGCATATGGGGTTAACACTGAAGCTTTCTTT. Translated, it gives CSAYGVNTEAFF.

This clonotype occurred many times. The genes are TRBV7-6 and TRBJ1-1; the D is unclear. V gave up 4 bases and J gave up 4 bases, with 10 bases separating them. Germline-derived CDR1 and CDR2 are SGHVS and FNYEAQ. The CDR3 has 13 amino acids. CDR3 in DNA: TGTGCCAGCAGCTACGGGGTGGTCACTGAAGCTTTCTTT. As protein: CASSYGVVTEAFF.

This clonotype was seen many times. The CDR3 region is CATGANEQFF. As DNA, the CDR3 is TGTGCCACAGGGGCGAATGAGCAGTTCTTC. The chain has TRBV7-2 and TRBJ2-1; TRBD1 is a possible D gene (6 bases). This CDR3 comprises 10 residues. From germline, CDR1 is SGHTA and CDR2 FQGNSA. Trimming pared 10 bases from V and 7 bases from J, leaving 8 bases between.

The chain combines TRBV4-3 with TRBJ2-5; 8 nucleotides match TRBD2. V shed 0 bases and J 4 bases; nucleotides not matched to a gene: 4. This CDR3 contains 15 residues. Germline-derived CDR1 and CDR2 are LGHNA and YSLEER. CDR3 sequence reads: CASSQDGLAGETQYF. The CDR3 DNA is TGCGCCAGCAGCCAAGATGGGCTAGCGGGAGAGACCCAGTACTTC.

The sample holds many counts of this clonotype. V is TRBV20-1 and J is TRBJ1-3, with D perhaps matching TRBD1 (6 bases). The germline V gene encodes CDR1 DFQATT and CDR2 SNEGSKA (reference sequence). This CDR3 region has 14 residues. Between the trimmed V and J ends, which lost 3 bases and 2 bases, there was a span of 11 bases. This CDR3 is CSASGGGTGNTIYF. The DNA of the CDR3 is TGCAGTGCTAGCGGCGGGGGCACTGGAAACACCATATATTTT.

In this sample, this clonotype turned up many times. The CDR3 loop is CASSLGTNQETQYF. Here the CDR3 DNA reads TGTGCCAGCAGCCTGGGGACAAACCAAGAGACCCAGTACTTC. The chain joins TRBV7-2 to TRBJ2-5, with a possible D match to TRBD1 (6 bases). The germline gives CDR1 SGHTA, CDR2 FQGNSA. Trimming took off 5 bases at V and 0 bases at J, with 10 bases between the two ends. This CDR3 comprises 14 residues.

This chain links TRBV7-3 with TRBJ1-5, with D hard to call. The CDR3 is made up of 11 amino acids. V was shortened by 4 bases and J by 11 bases, with 9 bases between the two germline ends. CDR1 is SGHTA, CDR2 FQGTGA, per germline. CDR3 sequence (DNA): TGTGCCAGCAGCTCCCCGGGGACCCAGCATTTT. Protein: CASSSPGTQHF.

The chain joins TRBV20-1 to TRBJ1-5; TRBD1 agrees at 7 bases. V lost 0 bases, J lost 6 bases, and 8 bases stayed unmatched. The CDR3 is 15 residues long. Germline lookup yields CDR1 DFQATT and CDR2 SNEGSKA (reference sequence). CDR3 in amino acids: CSARDHRGAGQPQHF. CDR3 DNA sequence: TGCAGTGCTAGAGACCACAGGGGAGCGGGTCAGCCCCAGCATTTT.

In this sample, this clonotype turned up many times. This sequence joins TRBV9 and TRBJ2-2, with D perhaps being TRBD1 or TRBD2 (5 bases each). Germline CDR1 is SGDLS and CDR2 is YYNGEE. CDR3 size: 17 residues. The germline V and J ends were trimmed by 0 bases and 4 bases, with 16 bases remaining between them. The CDR3 DNA is TGTGCCAGCAGCGTAGAATTCCAAGGGGCGGGCACCGGGGAGCTGTTTTTT. This encodes CASSVEFQGAGTGELFF.

This clonotype was recorded many times. V gene TRBV9 combines with J gene TRBJ2-7; D may be TRBD1 or TRBD2 (5 bases each). Trimming removed 2 bases from V and 6 bases from J, with 9 bases in between. From germline, CDR1 is SGDLS and CDR2 YYNGEE. The CDR3 runs 12 residues. CDR3 sequence reads: CASSVGASEQYF. In nucleotides, the CDR3 is TGTGCCAGCAGCGTCGGGGCGAGCGAGCAGTACTTC.

This clonotype was seen a few times. CDR3 amino acids: CASSLGNSQETQYF. The CDR3 region has the DNA TGTGCCAGCAGCTTAGGAAACAGTCAAGAGACCCAGTACTTC. The chain carries TRBV7-6 and TRBJ2-5; D remains ambiguous. Germline CDR1 reads SGHVS; CDR2 reads FNYEAQ. This CDR3 contains 14 residues. V lost 1 base, J lost 2 bases, and 8 bases lay in between.